These 2 T cell receptor beta chains came from one sample sequenced in a study of T cells after yellow fever vaccination. TCRdb fed the 5' RACE reads into MiXCR, producing one record per CDR3 protein. The table records a few hundred thousand distinct CDR3 sequences, about 8.3% of them present only once. The sequencing used PBMCs, collected about 49 days after the first yellow fever vaccination. The receptors were sampled from a man aged 18 to 35 who received the YFV17D yellow fever vaccine.

This clonotype was found a few times. The rearrangement joins TRBV20-1 to TRBJ2-2; TRBD1 aligns across 8 bases. CDR1 is DFQATT and CDR2 is SNEGSKA in the germline V gene (reference sequence). J lost 0 bases, V lost 2 bases, and 5 bases had no gene match. This CDR3 has 16 amino acids. The CDR3 region has the DNA TGCAGTGCTAGATTTCAGGGGGCGGCGAACACCGGGGAGCTGTTTTTT. Translating gives CSARFQGAANTGELFF.

This clonotype has just a few counts. J is TRBJ1-5 and V is TRBV29-1; 10 nucleotides agree with TRBD1. J gave up 7 bases and V 6 bases, and 6 bases lay outside the gene matches. The V gene's germline CDR1 is SQVTM and CDR2 ANQGSEA. The CDR3 is made up of 13 amino acids. CDR3 region: CSVSGTGDQPQHF. In DNA, the CDR3 is TGCAGCGTCTCCGGGACAGGGGACCAGCCCCAGCATTTT.